The 25 T cell receptor beta chains below were found in one sample sequenced in a study of technical replicates of blood from several donors. TCRdb keeps only in-frame clones here, not all; method: immunoSEQ multiplex PCR. The sample yields tens of thousands of clones, about 94% seen once. Sequencing input: T cells isolated from PBMCs. These receptors all come from a human donor in good health.

The CDR3 DNA reads TGTGCCACCGGCCGGGCGGGCGCTGAAGCTTTCTTT. The encoded protein is CATGRAGAEAFF. The chain couples TRBV6-5 to TRBJ1-1; no reliable D call. V was shortened by 10 bases and J by 6 bases, with 15 bases between the two germline ends. The CDR3 extends over 12 amino acids. Germline CDR1 MNHEY, CDR2 SVGAGI.

The genes are TRBV29-1 and TRBJ1-5, with TRBD1 matching 7 bases. Trimming at V came to 5 bases and at J to 6 bases, leaving 13 bases not matched to a gene. CDR3 length: 15 residues. Germline CDR1 SQVTM, CDR2 ANQGSEA. The CDR3 DNA follows: TGCAGCGTTCTGCTTACTGCCCCAGGGGGTCAGCCCCAGCATTTT. Translation gives CSVLLTAPGGQPQHF.

The chain employs TRBV9 and TRBJ2-1; no firm D call. V was pared by 0 bases and J by 3 bases, with 13 bases between. This CDR3 is 16 amino acids long. Germline V gene data show CDR1 as SGDLS and CDR2 as YYNGEE. CDR3 residues: CASSVETVPYYNEQFF. The CDR3, as DNA: TGTGCCAGCAGCGTAGAAACGGTCCCATACTACAATGAGCAGTTCTTC. The variable domain in full, completed from reference TRBV9 and TRBJ2-1, reads DSGVTQTPKHLITATGQRVTLRCSPRSGDLSVYWYQQSLDQGLQFLIQYYNGEERAKGNILERFSAQQFPDLHSELNLSSLELGDSALYFCASSVETVPYYNEQFFGPGTRLTVL.

The J gene is TRBJ2-1, the V gene TRBV5-1, with a tentative D call TRBD1 (6 bases). There are 15 residues in the CDR3. Trimming took 0 bases from V and 6 from J, leaving 13 bases between them. Germline lookup yields CDR1 SGHRS and CDR2 YFSETQ. CDR3 loop: CASSLEGHSGNEQFF. In nucleotides, the CDR3 is TGCGCCAGCAGCTTGGAGGGACACTCAGGCAATGAGCAGTTCTTC. Based on the CDR3 plus reference TRBV5-1 and TRBJ2-1, the full variable domain is KAGVTQTPRYLIKTRGQQVTLSCSPISGHRSVSWYQQTPGQGLQFLFEYFSETQRNKGNFPGRFSGRQFSNSRSEMNVSTLELGDSALYLCASSLEGHSGNEQFFGPGTRLTVL.

This clone came up a few times. The gene calls are TRBV28 and TRBJ2-1, with 15 bases aligning to TRBD2. Germline V gene data show CDR1 as MDHEN and CDR2 as SYDVKM. The ends lost 1 base at V and 4 bases at J; junction bases unmatched: 23. This CDR3 spans 24 amino acids. The CDR3 loop reads CASSLFLWSPQTGTSGGKYNEQFF. CDR3 in DNA: TGTGCCAGCAGTTTATTTTTGTGGAGCCCCCAAACCGGGACTAGCGGGGGGAAATACAATGAGCAGTTCTTC.

J is TRBJ2-2 and V is TRBV4-1, with 11 positions matching TRBD2. Trimming at V came to 1 base and at J to 4 bases, leaving 5 bases not matched to a gene. This CDR3 spans 17 amino acids. CDR1 and CDR2 (germline): MGHRA, YSYEKL. This CDR3 reads CASSQASLAGGTGELFF. In DNA, the CDR3 is TGCGCCAGCAGCCAAGCCAGCCTAGCGGGGGGCACCGGGGAGCTGTTTTTT.

The rearrangement joins TRBV29-1 to TRBJ2-3; maybe TRBD1 (5 bases). The germline CDR1 and CDR2 sequences are SQVTM and ANQGSEA. The CDR3 is made up of 13 amino acids. The V end was cut by 5 bases, the J end by 2 bases, with 11 bases between. For the CDR3, the DNA is TGCAGCGTTCAGGGCCCCGTCACAGATACGCAGTATTTT. It encodes CSVQGPVTDTQYF.

This clone was observed a single time. CDR3 region: CASSSGTGANIQYF. The CDR3 DNA reads as TGTGCCAGCAGTTCCGGGACAGGGGCGAACATTCAGTACTTC. The rearrangement uses TRBV6-1 and TRBJ2-4; 10 bases agree with TRBD1. The length of the CDR3 is 14 residues. CDR1 and CDR2 (germline): MNHNS, SASEGT. With 5 bases clipped from V and 7 bases from J, the junction kept 5 bases outside the gene matches.

V gene TRBV4-1 combines with J gene TRBJ2-1; D perhaps matches TRBD2 (5 bases). V lost 2 bases to trimming and J lost 0 bases, with 11 bases between them. The germline V gene encodes CDR1 MGHRA and CDR2 YSYEKL. CDR3 length equals 16 residues. CDR3 DNA sequence: TGCGCCAGCAGCCAAAGGGAGCGGAACTCCTACAATGAGCAGTTCTTC. The encoded protein is CASSQRERNSYNEQFF.

The chain is built from TRBV5-4 and TRBJ2-5, with 7 nucleotides matching TRBD2. This CDR3 comprises 14 residues. Germline lookup yields CDR1 SGHNT and CDR2 YYREEE (reference sequence). The ends lost 0 bases at V and 1 base at J; junction bases unmatched: 0. The CDR3 sequence is CASSLASGQETQYF. The CDR3 region has the DNA TGTGCCAGCAGCTTGGCTAGCGGCCAAGAGACCCAGTACTTC.

The chain combines TRBV5-1 with TRBJ2-3; D may be TRBD2 (5 bases). V lost 1 base and J lost 0, with 9 bases in between. The CDR3 is made up of 15 amino acids. Germline CDR1 SGHRS, CDR2 YFSETQ. The CDR3 loop reads CASSLRDHSTDTQYF. The DNA for the CDR3 is TGCGCCAGCAGCTTGCGGGATCATAGCACAGATACGCAGTATTTT.

This chain uses TRBV6-6 with TRBJ2-1, with D maybe TRBD1 (6 bases). Trimming removed 5 bases from V and 5 bases from J, with 10 bases in between. In germline, CDR1 is MNHNY, CDR2 SVGAGI (reference sequence). The CDR3 totals 13 residues. The CDR3 bases are TGTGCCAGCAGTCACGGACAGCACAATGAGCAGTTCTTC. It specifies CASSHGQHNEQFF.

The V gene is TRBV6-6, the J gene TRBJ2-1; D possibly corresponds to TRBD1 (5 bases). Germline values: CDR1 MNHNY, CDR2 SVGAGI (reference sequence). The CDR3 is 11 residues long. The V end was cut by 3 bases, the J end by 12 bases, with 9 bases between. The CDR3 sequence: CASSYQGWQFF. The CDR3 nucleotides are TGTGCCAGCAGTTATCAGGGTTGGCAGTTCTTC.

V is TRBV7-8 and J is TRBJ2-1, with 8 bases identical to TRBD2. Per the germline V gene, CDR1 is SGHVS and CDR2 is FQNEAQ. The CDR3 runs 14 residues. Trimming took 5 bases from V and 7 from J; bases not matched to a gene: 7. The CDR3 spells CASSGERGRNEQFF. The CDR3 DNA follows: TGTGCCAGCAGCGGGGAGCGGGGGAGAAATGAGCAGTTCTTC. The variable domain in full, with the rest retrieved from reference TRBV7-8 and TRBJ2-1, is GAGVSQSPRYKVAKRGQDVALRCDPISGHVSLFWYQQALGQGPEFLTYFQNEAQLDKSGLPSDRFFAERPEGSVSTLKIQRTQQEDSAVYLCASSGERGRNEQFFGPGTRLTVL.

CDR3 region: CASSHPTGYNEQFF. DNA for the CDR3: TGTGCCAGCAGCCACCCGACAGGTTACAATGAGCAGTTCTTC. The chain carries TRBV4-2 and TRBJ2-1; D perhaps matches TRBD1 (6 bases). The CDR3 contains 14 residues. Trimming left V 3 bases short and J 4 bases short, with 10 bases between. The germline gives CDR1 LGHNA, CDR2 YNFKEQ.

The V call is TRBV18, the J call TRBJ1-5; tentatively, D is TRBD1 (5 bases). CDR3 length: 17 residues. V was trimmed by 0 bases and J by 6 bases, leaving 18 bases between them. CDR1 and CDR2 (germline): KGHSH, LQKENI. As DNA, the CDR3 is TGTGCCAGCTCACCACCGGGCAGGGTGTCCCCTTCTCAGCCCCAGCATTTT. Its translation is CASSPPGRVSPSQPQHF.

The J gene is TRBJ2-3, the V gene TRBV5-1; D possibly corresponds to TRBD2 (6 bases). The CDR3 spans 17 residues. Trimming pared 0 bases from V and 1 base from J, leaving 15 bases between. The germline CDR1 and CDR2 sequences are SGHRS and YFSETQ. CDR3 nucleotide sequence: TGCGCCAGCAGCTTGGCCGCGGGACTTCATGGCACAGATACGCAGTATTTT. Its protein product is CASSLAAGLHGTDTQYF.

The chain is built from TRBV7-2 and TRBJ1-2; D is possibly TRBD1 (5 bases). The CDR3 spans 17 residues. The V gene's germline CDR1 is SGHTA and CDR2 FQGNSA. V was trimmed by 5 bases and J by 5 bases, leaving 24 bases between them. The chain's CDR3 is CASSTPIPGLLGYGYTF. The CDR3 DNA is TGTGCCAGCAGCACACCGATTCCGGGACTGCTTGGTTATGGCTACACCTTC.

The chain is built from TRBV6-6 and TRBJ2-1; D is ambiguous. CDR1 is MNHNY, CDR2 SVGAGI, per germline (reference sequence). The length of the CDR3 is 15 residues. V was clipped by 3 bases and J by 8 bases, with 17 bases between them. This chain's CDR3 is CASSYRLERFDEQFF. DNA for the CDR3: TGTGCCAGCAGTTATCGTCTGGAGCGTTTCGATGAGCAGTTCTTC.

The chain carries TRBV27 and TRBJ2-5; 9 bases align to TRBD2. The V and J ends lost 7 bases and 5 bases, in that order; junction bases with no gene match: 11. Germline CDR1 is MNHEY and CDR2 is SMNVEV (reference sequence). The CDR3 is made up of 15 amino acids. CDR3 loop: CASTRREGGAETQYF. The CDR3, as DNA: TGTGCCAGCACCCGGCGGGAGGGAGGAGCGGAGACCCAGTACTTC.

Concerning this clone itself: At one end the junction does not follow the germline gene, possibly because of a read error. The V gene is TRBV10-3, the J gene TRBJ1-3; D is uncertain. The CDR3 sequence is 11 residues long. Germline-derived CDR1 and CDR2 are ENHRY and SYGVKD. CDR3 in amino acids: CAISENRRAVF. The CDR3 DNA reads TGTGCCATCAGTGAAAACAGACGAGCGGTTTTT.

DNA of the CDR3: TGTGCCAGCAGTGAAGCCCCAGGACTCTCCTACGAGCAGTACTTC. It is translated as CASSEAPGLSYEQYF. The rearrangement joins TRBV6-1 to TRBJ2-7; TRBD2 might be the D (5 bases). Trimming pared 0 bases from V and 0 bases from J, leaving 9 bases between. Looked up from germline, CDR1 is MNHNS and CDR2 is SASEGT. The CDR3 runs to 15 residues.

This chain connects TRBV2 to TRBJ2-5; no definite D call. CDR1 and CDR2 (germline): SNHLY, FYNNEI. The CDR3 spans 13 residues. The CDR3 DNA follows: TGTGGCCTCGAACCTAGAGATCAAGAGACCCAGTACTTC. Amino acid sequence: CGLEPRDQETQYF.

There are a few counts of this clone. The chain employs TRBV18 and TRBJ1-3, with 8 bases that match TRBD1. Germline V lookup: CDR1 KGHSH, CDR2 LQKENI. This CDR3 region has 18 residues. V shed 2 bases, J shed 4 bases, and the junction held 13 bases outside the gene matches. CDR3 sequence: CASSPILGQGSFGNTIYF. CDR3 coding DNA: TGTGCCAGCTCACCAATTCTAGGACAGGGATCTTTCGGAAACACCATATATTTT.

The chain uses TRBV10-2 and TRBJ2-2; 13 nucleotides align to TRBD2. Germline CDR1 and CDR2: WSHSY and SAAADI. V was clipped by 9 bases and J by 5 bases; unmatched bases: 12. The CDR3 covers 17 residues. The DNA for the CDR3 is TGCGCCAGTCGGCCGGGACTAGCGGGAATAATTACCGGGGAGCTGTTTTTT. Amino acid sequence: CASRPGLAGIITGELFF.